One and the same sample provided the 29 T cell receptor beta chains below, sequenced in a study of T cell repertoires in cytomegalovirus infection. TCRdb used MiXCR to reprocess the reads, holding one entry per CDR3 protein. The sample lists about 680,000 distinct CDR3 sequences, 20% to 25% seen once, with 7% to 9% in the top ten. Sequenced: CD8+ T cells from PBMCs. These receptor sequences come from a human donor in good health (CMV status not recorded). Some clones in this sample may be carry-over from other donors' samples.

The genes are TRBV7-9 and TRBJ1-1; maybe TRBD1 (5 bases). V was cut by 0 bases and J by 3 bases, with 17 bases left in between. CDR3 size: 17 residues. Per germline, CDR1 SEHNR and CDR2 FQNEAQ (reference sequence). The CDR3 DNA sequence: TGTGCCAGCAGCTTAGCCAGGGCGTTACGAGAGGACACTGAAGCTTTCTTT. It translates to CASSLARALREDTEAFF.

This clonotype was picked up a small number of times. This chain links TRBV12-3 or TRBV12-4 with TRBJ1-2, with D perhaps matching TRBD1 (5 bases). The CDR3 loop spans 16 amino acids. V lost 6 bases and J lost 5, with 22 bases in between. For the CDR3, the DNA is TGTGCCAGCAGCCTCGGGGCAACTCTGAAGCTTTATGGCTACACCTTC. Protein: CASSLGATLKLYGYTF.

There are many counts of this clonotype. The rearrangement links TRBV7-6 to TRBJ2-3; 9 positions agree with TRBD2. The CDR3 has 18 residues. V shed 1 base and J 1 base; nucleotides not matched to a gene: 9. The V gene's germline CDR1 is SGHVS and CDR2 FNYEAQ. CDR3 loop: CASSLVGSSGARTDTQYF. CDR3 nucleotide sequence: TGTGCCAGCAGCTTAGTGGGGTCTAGCGGGGCCCGCACAGATACGCAGTATTTT.

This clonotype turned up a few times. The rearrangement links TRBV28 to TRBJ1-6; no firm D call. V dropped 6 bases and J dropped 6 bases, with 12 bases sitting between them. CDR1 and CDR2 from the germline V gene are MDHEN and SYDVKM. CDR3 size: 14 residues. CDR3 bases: TGTGCCAGCAGACCCCATTCCGTTAATTCACCCCTCCACTTT. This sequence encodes CASRPHSVNSPLHF.

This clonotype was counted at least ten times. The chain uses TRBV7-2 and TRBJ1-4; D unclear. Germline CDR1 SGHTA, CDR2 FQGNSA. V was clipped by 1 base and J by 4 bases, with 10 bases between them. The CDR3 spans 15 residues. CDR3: CASSLEPALNEKLFF. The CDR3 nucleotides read TGTGCCAGCAGCTTAGAGCCAGCCCTTAATGAAAAACTGTTTTTT.

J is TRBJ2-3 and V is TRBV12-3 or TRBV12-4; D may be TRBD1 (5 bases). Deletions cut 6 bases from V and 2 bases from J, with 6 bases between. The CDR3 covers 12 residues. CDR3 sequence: CASRGDTDTQYF. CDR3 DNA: TGTGCCAGCAGAGGGGACACAGATACGCAGTATTTT.

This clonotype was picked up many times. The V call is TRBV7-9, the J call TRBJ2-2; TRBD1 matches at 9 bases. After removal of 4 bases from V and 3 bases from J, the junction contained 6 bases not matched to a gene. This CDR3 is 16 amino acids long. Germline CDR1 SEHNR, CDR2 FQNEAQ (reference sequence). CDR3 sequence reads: CASSSDRGVDTGELFF. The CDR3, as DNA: TGTGCCAGCAGCTCGGACAGGGGAGTCGACACCGGGGAGCTGTTTTTT.

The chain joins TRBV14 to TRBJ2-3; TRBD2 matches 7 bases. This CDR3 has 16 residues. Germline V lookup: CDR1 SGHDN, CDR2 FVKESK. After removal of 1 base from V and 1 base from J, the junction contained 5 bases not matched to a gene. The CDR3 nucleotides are TGTGCCAGCAGCCAAGCGGCGAGCGGGGGCACAGATACGCAGTATTTT. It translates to CASSQAASGGTDTQYF.

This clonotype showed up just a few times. CDR3 amino acids: CASSGASGGTDTQYF. In nucleotides, the CDR3 is TGTGCCAGCAGTGGGGCTAGCGGAGGAACAGATACGCAGTATTTT. V is TRBV2 and J is TRBJ2-3; 7 nucleotides line up with TRBD2. This CDR3 is 15 amino acids long. The V and J ends lost 4 bases and 3 bases, in that order; junction bases with no gene match: 7. The germline gives CDR1 SNHLY, CDR2 FYNNEI.

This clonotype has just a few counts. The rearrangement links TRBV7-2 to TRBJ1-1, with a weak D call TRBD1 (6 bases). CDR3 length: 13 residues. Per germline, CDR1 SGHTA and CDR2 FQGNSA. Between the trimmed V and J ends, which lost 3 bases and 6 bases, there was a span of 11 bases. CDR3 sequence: CASSFGGASEAFF. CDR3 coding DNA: TGTGCCAGCAGCTTCGGGGGGGCATCTGAAGCTTTCTTT.

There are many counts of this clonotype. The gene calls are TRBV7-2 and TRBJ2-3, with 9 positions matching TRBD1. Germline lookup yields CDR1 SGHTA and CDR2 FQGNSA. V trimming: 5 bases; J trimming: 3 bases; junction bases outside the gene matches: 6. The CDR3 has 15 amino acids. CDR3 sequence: CASSPWTGVTDTQYF. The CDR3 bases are TGTGCCAGCAGCCCATGGACAGGGGTTACAGATACGCAGTATTTT.

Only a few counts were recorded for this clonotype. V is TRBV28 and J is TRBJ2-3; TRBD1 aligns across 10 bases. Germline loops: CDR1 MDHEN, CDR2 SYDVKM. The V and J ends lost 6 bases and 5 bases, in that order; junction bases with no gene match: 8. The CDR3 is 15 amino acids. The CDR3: CASSPDRGQGDTQYF. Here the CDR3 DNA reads TGTGCCAGCAGCCCCGACAGGGGGCAGGGAGATACGCAGTATTTT.

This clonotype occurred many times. The CDR3 DNA reads as TGTGCCAGCAGCTCCCACCAGGGACTAGCGGCCTTTTGGGATACGCAGTATTTT. The encoded protein is CASSSHQGLAAFWDTQYF. The chain combines TRBV7-9 with TRBJ2-3, with 11 positions matching TRBD2. Germline V gene data show CDR1 as SEHNR and CDR2 as FQNEAQ (reference sequence). The CDR3 has 18 amino acids. With 4 bases clipped from V and 6 bases from J, the junction kept 15 bases outside the gene matches.

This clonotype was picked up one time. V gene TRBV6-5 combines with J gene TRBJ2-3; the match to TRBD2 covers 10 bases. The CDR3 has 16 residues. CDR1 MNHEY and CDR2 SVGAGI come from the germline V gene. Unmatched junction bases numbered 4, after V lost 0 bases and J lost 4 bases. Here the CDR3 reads CASSYSRAGGPDTQYF. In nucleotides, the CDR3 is TGTGCCAGCAGTTACTCAAGAGCGGGGGGGCCAGATACGCAGTATTTT.

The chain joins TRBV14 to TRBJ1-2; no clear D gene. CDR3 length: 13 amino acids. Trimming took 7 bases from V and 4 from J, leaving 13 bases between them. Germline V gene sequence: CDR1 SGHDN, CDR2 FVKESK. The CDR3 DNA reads TGTGCCAGCAACCATCGCACGGGCTATGGCTACACCTTC. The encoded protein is CASNHRTGYGYTF.

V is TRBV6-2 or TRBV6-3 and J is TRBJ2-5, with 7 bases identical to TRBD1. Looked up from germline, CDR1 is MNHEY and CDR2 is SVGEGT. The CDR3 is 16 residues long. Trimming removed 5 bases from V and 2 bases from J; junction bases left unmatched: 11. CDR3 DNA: TGTGCCAGCAGTGGGGTCGACAGGGAACCGCAAGAGACCCAGTACTTC. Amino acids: CASSGVDREPQETQYF.

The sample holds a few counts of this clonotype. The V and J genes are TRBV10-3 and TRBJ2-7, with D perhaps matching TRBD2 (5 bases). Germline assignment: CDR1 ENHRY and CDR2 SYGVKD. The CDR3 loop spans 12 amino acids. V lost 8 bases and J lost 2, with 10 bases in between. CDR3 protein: CAIRGQAYEQYF. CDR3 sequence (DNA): TGTGCCATCCGCGGGCAAGCCTACGAGCAGTACTTC.

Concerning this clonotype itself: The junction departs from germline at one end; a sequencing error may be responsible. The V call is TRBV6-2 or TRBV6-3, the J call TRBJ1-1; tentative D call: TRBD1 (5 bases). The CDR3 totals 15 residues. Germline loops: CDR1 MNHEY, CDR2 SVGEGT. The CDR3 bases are TGTGCCAGCAGCCCGGCAGGGTACATGAACACTGAAGATTTCTTT. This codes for CASSPAGYMNTEDFF.

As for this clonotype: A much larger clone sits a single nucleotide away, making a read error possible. CDR3 DNA: TGTGCCAGCAGCTACAGGGACACTGAAGTTTTCTTT. Translated: CASSYRDTEVFF. This chain uses TRBV7-9 with TRBJ1-1; weak D call: TRBD1 (6 bases). CDR1 SEHNR and CDR2 FQNEAQ come from the germline V gene (reference sequence). The CDR3 contains 12 residues.

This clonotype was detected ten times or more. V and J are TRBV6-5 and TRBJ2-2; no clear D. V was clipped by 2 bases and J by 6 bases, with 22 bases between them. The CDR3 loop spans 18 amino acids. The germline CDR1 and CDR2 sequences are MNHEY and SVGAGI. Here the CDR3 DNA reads TGTGCCAGCAGTTACGATGAGGAACTCCTCGAGTTCGCCGGGGAGCTGTTTTTT. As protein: CASSYDEELLEFAGELFF.

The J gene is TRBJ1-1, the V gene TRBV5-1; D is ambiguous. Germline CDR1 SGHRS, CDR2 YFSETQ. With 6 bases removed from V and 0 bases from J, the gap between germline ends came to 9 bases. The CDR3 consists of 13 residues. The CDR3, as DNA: TGCGCCAGCACGGGCAGCATGAACACTGAAGCTTTCTTT. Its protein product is CASTGSMNTEAFF.

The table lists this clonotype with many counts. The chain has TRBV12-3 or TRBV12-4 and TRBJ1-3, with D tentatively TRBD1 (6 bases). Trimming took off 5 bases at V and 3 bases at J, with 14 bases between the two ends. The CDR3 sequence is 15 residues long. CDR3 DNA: TGTGCCAGCAGTACCGACAGGTTCGGTGGAAACACCATATATTTT. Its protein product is CASSTDRFGGNTIYF.

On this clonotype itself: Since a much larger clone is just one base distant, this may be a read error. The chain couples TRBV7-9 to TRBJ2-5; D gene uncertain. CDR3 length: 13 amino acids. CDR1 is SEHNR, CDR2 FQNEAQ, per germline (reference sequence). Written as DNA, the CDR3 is TGTGCCGGCAGCTGGGCACTGAAAGAGACCCAGTACTTC. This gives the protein CAGSWALKETQYF.

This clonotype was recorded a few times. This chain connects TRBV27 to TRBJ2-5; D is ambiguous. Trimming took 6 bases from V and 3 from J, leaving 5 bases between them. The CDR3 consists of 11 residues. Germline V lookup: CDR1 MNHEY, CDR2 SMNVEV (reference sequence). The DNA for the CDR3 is TGTGCCAGCAGGGCGGAAGAGACCCAGTACTTC. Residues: CASRAEETQYF.

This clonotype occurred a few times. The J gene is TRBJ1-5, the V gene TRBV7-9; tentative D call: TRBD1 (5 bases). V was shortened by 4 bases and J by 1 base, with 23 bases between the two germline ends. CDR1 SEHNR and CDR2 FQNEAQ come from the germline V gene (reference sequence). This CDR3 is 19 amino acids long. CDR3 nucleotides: TGTGCCAGCAGCTCCCCCCGGGACCAAGGGTCCTTAAGCAATCAGCCCCAGCATTTT. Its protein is CASSSPRDQGSLSNQPQHF.

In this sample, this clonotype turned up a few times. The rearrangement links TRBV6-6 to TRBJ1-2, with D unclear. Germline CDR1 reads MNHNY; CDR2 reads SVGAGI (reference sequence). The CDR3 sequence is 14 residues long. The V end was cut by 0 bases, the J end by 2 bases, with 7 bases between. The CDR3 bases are TGTGCCAGCAGTTACTCGGGCACCAACTATGGCTACACCTTC. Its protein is CASSYSGTNYGYTF.

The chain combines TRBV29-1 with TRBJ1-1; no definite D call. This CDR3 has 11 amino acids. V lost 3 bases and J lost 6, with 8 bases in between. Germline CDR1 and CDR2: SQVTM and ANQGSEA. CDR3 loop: CSVEGNAEAFF. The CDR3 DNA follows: TGCAGCGTTGAGGGTAACGCTGAAGCTTTCTTT.

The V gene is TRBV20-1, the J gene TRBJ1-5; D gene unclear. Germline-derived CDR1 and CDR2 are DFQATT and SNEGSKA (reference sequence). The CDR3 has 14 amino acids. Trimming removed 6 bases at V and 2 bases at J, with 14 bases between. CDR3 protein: CSALPAGRNQPQHF. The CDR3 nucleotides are TGCAGTGCCCTACCGGCCGGTCGCAATCAGCCCCAGCATTTT.

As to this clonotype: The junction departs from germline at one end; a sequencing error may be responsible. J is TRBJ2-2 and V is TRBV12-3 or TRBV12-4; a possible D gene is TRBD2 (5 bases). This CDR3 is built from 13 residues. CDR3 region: CASSWRNIGELFF. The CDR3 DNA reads TGTGCCAGCAGTTGGAGGAACATCGGGGAGCTGTTTTTT.